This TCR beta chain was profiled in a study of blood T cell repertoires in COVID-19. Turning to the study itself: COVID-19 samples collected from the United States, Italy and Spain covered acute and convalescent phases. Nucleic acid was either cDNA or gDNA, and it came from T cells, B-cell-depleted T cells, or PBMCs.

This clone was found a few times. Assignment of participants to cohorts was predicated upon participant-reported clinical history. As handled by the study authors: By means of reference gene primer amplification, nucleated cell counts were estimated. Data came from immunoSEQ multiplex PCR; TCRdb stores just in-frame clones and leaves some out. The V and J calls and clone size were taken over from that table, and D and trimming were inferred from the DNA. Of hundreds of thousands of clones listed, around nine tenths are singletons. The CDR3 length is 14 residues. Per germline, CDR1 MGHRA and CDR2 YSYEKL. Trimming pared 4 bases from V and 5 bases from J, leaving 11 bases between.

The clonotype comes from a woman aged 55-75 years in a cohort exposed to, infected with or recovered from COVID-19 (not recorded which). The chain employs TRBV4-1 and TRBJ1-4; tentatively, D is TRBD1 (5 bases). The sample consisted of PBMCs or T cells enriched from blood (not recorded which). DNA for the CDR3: TGCGCCAGCAGCCGAGCAGGGAAAAATGAAAAACTGTTTTTT. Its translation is CASSRAGKNEKLFF.